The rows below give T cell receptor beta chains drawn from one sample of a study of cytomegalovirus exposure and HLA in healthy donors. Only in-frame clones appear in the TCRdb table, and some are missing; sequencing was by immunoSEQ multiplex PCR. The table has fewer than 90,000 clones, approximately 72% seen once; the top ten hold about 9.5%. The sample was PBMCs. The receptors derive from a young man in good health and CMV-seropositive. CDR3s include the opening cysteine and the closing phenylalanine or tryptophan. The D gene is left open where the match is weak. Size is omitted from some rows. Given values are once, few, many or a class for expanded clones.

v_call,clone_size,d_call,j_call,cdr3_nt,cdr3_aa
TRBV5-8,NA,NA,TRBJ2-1,TGTGCCAGCAGCTATCGCGGGGAGGACAATGAGCAGTTCTTC,CASSYRGEDNEQFF
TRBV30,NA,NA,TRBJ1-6,TGTGCCTGGAGTGCCCCCCCGACAATTACCTCCTATAATTCACCCCTCCACTTT,CAWSAPPTITSYNSPLHF
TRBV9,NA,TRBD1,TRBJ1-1,TGTGCCAGCAGCGTAGCGTCCGGGACAGGGTCTTTGGCGATGAACACTGAAGCTTTCTTT,CASSVASGTGSLAMNTEAFF
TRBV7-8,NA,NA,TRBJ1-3,TGTGCCAGCAGCTTAGTAAGGAACGCCAGGGGCTTCTCTGGAAACACCATATATTTT,CASSLVRNARGFSGNTIYF
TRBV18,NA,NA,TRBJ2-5,TGTGCCAGCTCACCGACAGTTCTCGGTTCCACAGAGACCCAGTACTTC,CASSPTVLGSTETQYF
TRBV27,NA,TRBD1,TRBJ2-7,TGTGCCTCCCAAAGGGACAGAGCTCCCTACGAGCAGTACTTC,CASQRDRAPYEQYF
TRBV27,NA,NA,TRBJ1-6,TGTGCCAGCAGTTCCCTTTTCTATAATTCACCCCTCCACTTT,CASSSLFYNSPLHF
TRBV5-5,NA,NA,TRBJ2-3,TGTGCCAGCAGCTTGTCGGGGGGCACAGATACGCAGTATTTT,CASSLSGGTDTQYF
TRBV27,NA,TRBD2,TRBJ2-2,TGTGCCAGCAGTTGGGGACTAATGGGCACCGGGGAGCTGTTTTTT,CASSWGLMGTGELFF
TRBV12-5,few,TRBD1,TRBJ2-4,TGTGCTAGTCAGGCCCTGGGACAGGGAAGAAACATTCAGTACTTC,CASQALGQGRNIQYF
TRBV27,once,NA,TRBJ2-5,TGTGCCAGCAGTCCCCGGTCAGAGACCCAGTACTTC,CASSPRSETQYF
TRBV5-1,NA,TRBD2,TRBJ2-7,TGCGCCAGCAGCTTGGGGGTAGCGGGGAGTTACGAGCAGTACTTC,CASSLGVAGSYEQYF
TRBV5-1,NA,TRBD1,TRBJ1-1,TGCGCCAGCAGTTCCGGGACAGGCAACGGGGGCACTGAAGCTTTCTTT,CASSSGTGNGGTEAFF
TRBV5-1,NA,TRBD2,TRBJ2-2,TGCGCCAGCAGCCTCGGACAGACTAGCGGGGATAAGGAGCTGTTTTTT,CASSLGQTSGDKELFF
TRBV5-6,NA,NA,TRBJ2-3,TGTGCCAGCAGCCCTCCATCTCAGACAGATACGCAGTATTTT,CASSPPSQTDTQYF
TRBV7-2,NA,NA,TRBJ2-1,TGTGCCAGCAGCTTAGACAGGGACAATGAGCAGTTCTTC,CASSLDRDNEQFF
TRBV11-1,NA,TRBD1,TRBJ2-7,TGTGCCAGCAGCCTTCGGACAGGGGGGCCCGAGCAGTACTTC,CASSLRTGGPEQYF
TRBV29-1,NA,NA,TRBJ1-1,TGCAGCGGCTACAGTTCCACTGAAGCTTTCTTT,CSGYSSTEAFF
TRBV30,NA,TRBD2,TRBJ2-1,TGTGCCTGGAATCGCGGGGGGGCCTCAAATGAGCAGTTCTTC,CAWNRGGASNEQFF
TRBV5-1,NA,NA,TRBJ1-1,TGCGCCAGCAGCACCCACAGGGAGGGAGGCACTGAAGCTTTCTTT,CASSTHREGGTEAFF
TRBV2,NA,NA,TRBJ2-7,TGTGCCAGCAGTGACTCCCACGGCGGGAACGAGCAGTACTTC,CASSDSHGGNEQYF
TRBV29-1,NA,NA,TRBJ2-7,TGCAGCGTTGATGCCGGGTCCTACGAGCAGTACTTC,CSVDAGSYEQYF
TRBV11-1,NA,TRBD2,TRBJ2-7,TGTGCCAGCAGCCCCTATAGCGGGGGGACCTACGAGCAGTACTTC,CASSPYSGGTYEQYF
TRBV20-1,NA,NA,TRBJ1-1,TGCAGTGCTAGGGCAAATTACGCTTTCTTT,CSARANYAFF
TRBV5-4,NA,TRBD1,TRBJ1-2,TGTGCCAGCAGGATGGGACAGGAGGTCTATGGCTACACCTTC,CASRMGQEVYGYTF
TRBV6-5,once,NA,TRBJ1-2,TGTGCCAGCAGTTACGGGTGGGGCCAAGGGAATGGCTACACCTTC,CASSYGWGQGNGYTF
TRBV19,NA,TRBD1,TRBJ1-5,TGTGCCAGTAGTATACAGGGGGCGGGTCAGCCCCAGCATTTT,CASSIQGAGQPQHF
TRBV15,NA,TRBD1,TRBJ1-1,TGTGCCACCAGCAGAGATGGGGGACAGTGGATAACTGAAGCTTTCTTT,CATSRDGGQWITEAFF
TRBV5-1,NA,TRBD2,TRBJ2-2,TGCGCCAGCTCCCGGGGCATAGCGGGGGGAAGCACCGGGGAGCTGTTTTTT,CASSRGIAGGSTGELFF
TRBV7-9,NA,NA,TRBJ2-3,TGTGCCAGCAGCTTAGTCAGGGGGGTCACAGATACGCAGTATTTT,CASSLVRGVTDTQYF
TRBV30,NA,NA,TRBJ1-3,TGTGCCTGGAGTTGGGGCAGAAACACCATATATTTT,CAWSWGRNTIYF
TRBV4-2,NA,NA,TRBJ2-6,TGTGCCAGCAGCCAAGATATCAGCTCTGGGGCCAACGTCCTGACTTTC,CASSQDISSGANVLTF
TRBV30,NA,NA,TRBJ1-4,TGTGCCTGGAGTGTACGGCGGGCATTGCGAGAAAAACTGTTTTTT,CAWSVRRALREKLFF
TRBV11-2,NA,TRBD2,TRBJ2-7,TGTGCCAGCAGCCCAGTAGGGACTAGCGGGGGGGTGGACGAGCAGTACTTC,CASSPVGTSGGVDEQYF
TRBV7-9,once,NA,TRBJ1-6,TGTGCCAGCAGCCTGACAAGTAATTCACCCCTCCACTTT,CASSLTSNSPLHF
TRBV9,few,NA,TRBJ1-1,TGTGCCAGCAGCACACCGGGACAAAGCACTGAAGCTTTCTTT,CASSTPGQSTEAFF
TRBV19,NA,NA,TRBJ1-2,TGTGCCAGTAGTATAGACGATCGGGACATCTATGGCTACACCTTC,CASSIDDRDIYGYTF
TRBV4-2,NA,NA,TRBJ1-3,TGTGCCAGCAGCCATGACTCCAGCTCTGGAAACACCATATATTTT,CASSHDSSSGNTIYF
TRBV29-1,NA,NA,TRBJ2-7,TGCAGCGCCGATGTCCGGGACACCTCAGGGGACGAGCAGTACTTC,CSADVRDTSGDEQYF
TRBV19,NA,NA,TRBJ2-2,TGTGCCAGCTCTCGGACAGTTACGAACACCGGGGAGCTGTTTTTT,CASSRTVTNTGELFF
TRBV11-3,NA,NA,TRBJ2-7,TGTGCCAGCAGCTCTAGGGGTGAAGAGCAGTACTTC,CASSSRGEEQYF
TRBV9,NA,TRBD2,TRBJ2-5,TGTGCCAGCAGTTCTGGACTAGCGGGTCTTTCGGAGACCCAGTACTTC,CASSSGLAGLSETQYF
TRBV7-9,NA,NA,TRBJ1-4,TGTGCCAGCAGCTTACGGGGGGCGGTGGGTAATGAAAAACTGTTTTTT,CASSLRGAVGNEKLFF
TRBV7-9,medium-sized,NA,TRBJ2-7,TGTGCCAGCAGCTTAGCACTTGGGACACCGGAGCAGTACTTC,CASSLALGTPEQYF
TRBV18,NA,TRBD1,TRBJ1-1,TGTGCCAGCTCACCAAATATCCTCTCCAGGGGGGCTTTCTTT,CASSPNILSRGAFF
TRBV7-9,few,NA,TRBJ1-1,TGTGCCAGCACCCGATTGGGCAGCCCCACTGAAGCTTTCTTT,CASTRLGSPTEAFF
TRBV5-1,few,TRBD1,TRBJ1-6,TGCGCCAGCAGTTGGACCACAGGGGTGGTCTCACCCCTCCACTTT,CASSWTTGVVSPLHF
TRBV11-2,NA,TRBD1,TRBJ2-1,TGTGCCAGCAGGACAGGGGTCTACAATGAGCAGTTCTTC,CASRTGVYNEQFF
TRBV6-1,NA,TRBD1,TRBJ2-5,TGTGCCAACTCCGGGACAGGGGTATACGGGGAGACCCAGTACTTC,CANSGTGVYGETQYF
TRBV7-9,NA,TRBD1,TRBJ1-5,TGTGCCAGCAGCTTAGGGGACAGCCGGGCGGGGCAGCCCCAGCATTTT,CASSLGDSRAGQPQHF
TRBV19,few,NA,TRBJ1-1,TGTGCCAGTAGTTCCAGAGGGTATACTGAAGCTTTCTTT,CASSSRGYTEAFF
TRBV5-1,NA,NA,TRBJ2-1,TGCGCCAGCAGCTTGGACCCCAGGGGAACCTACAATGAGCAGTTCTTC,CASSLDPRGTYNEQFF
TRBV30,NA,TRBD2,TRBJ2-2,TGTGCCTGGAGCGGGGGGGCGAACACCGGGGAGCTGTTTTTT,CAWSGGANTGELFF
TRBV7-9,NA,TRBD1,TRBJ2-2,TGTTCCAGCAGCTTAGTTGGGACAGGGAACACCGGGGAGCTGTTTTTT,CSSSLVGTGNTGELFF
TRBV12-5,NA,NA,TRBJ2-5,TGTGCTAGTGGGGGCTTTCAAGAGACCCAGTACTTC,CASGGFQETQYF
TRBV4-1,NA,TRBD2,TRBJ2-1,TGCGCCAGCAGCCAACTGACTAGCGGGGTCTACAATGAGCAGTTCTTC,CASSQLTSGVYNEQFF
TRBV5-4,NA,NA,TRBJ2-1,TGTGCCAGCAGCTTGTACTGGGTCAGGAATGAGCAGTTCTTC,CASSLYWVRNEQFF
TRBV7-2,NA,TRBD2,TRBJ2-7,TGTGCCAGCAGCCCGGGACTAGCGGGGTGGGAGCAGTACTTC,CASSPGLAGWEQYF